This entry concerns a single TCR beta chain. Its antigen remains unknown. This sample was taken from a study of blood T cells in healthy people across ages. Study findings and constraints: The authors considered diversity estimates from one million T cells to be underestimates.

The use of a sample-barcoded 5' primer and a J-beta primer mix characterized a second PCR of about 6 to 11 cycles. Any given sample supplied a minimum of 3 million CDR3-containing paired-end reads. TCRdb reprocessed the 5' RACE reads via MiXCR and lists one record per CDR3 protein. The sample has 800,000 to 1,300,000 distinct CDR3 sequences, 25% seen once. These same records also appear under a second study, on T cells of mothers and their children. From that second work: Per child, approximately 2.9 million TCR beta CDR3 reads were obtained, against over 8 million per mother.

The clonotype originates from a girl aged 2-10 years in good health. The sequencing sample was made of blood.

Here the CDR3 reads CASSHAGLAGVLYF. CDR3 DNA sequence: TGTGCCAGCAGCCACGCGGGACTAGCGGGAGTTCTGTACTTC. J is TRBJ2-7 and V is TRBV14; 14 nucleotides line up with TRBD2. The V gene end was trimmed by 3 bases and the J gene end by 12 bases; junction bases not matched to a gene: 7. This CDR3 region has 14 residues. The V gene's germline CDR1 is SGHDN and CDR2 FVKESK.